The entry that follows covers one TCR beta chain sequence. These data belong to a study of preoperative IRX-2 immunotherapy in early breast cancer. Using immunoSEQ multiplex PCR, the repertoire was profiled, and TCRdb retains in-frame clones only, with some absent. Among approximately 12,000 clones listed, roughly 91% were seen once. Germline lookup yields CDR1 SGHDT and CDR2 YYEEEE. The CDR3 consists of 16 residues. V lost 0 bases to trimming and J lost 2 bases; unmatched junction nucleotides: 7. Treatment noted: preoperative locoregional IRX-2 cytokine immunotherapy. This phase Ib study tested locoregional IRX-2 cytokine immunotherapy given before surgery.

This material was acquired from a patient treated with IRX-2 immunotherapy. The receptor comes from a human donor with breast cancer. The chain joins TRBV5-6 to TRBJ2-7; TRBD2 aligns across 8 bases. The CDR3 nucleotides read TGTGCCAGCAGCTTGGTGGGGCGGGGGGCCCCCTACGAGCAGTACTTC. It encodes CASSLVGRGAPYEQYF.